This T cell receptor (beta chain) was captured by sequencing in a study of blood T cells in healthy people across ages. The authors ran a second PCR of roughly 6 to 12 cycles using a sample-barcoded 5' primer and a J-beta primer mix. TCRdb processed the 5' RACE reads anew with MiXCR; each CDR3 protein has one entry. The sample has roughly 1,500,000 distinct CDR3 sequences; about 35% are singletons. Germline CDR1 reads SNHLY; CDR2 reads FYNNEI. This CDR3 spans 15 amino acids. The clonotype was recovered from a woman aged 30 to 39 in good health. V gene TRBV2 combines with J gene TRBJ2-7; the match to TRBD2 covers 11 bases. Matching the DNA end better, TRBJ2-5 makes the J call doubtful. Sequencing was done on a sample of blood. The DNA of the CDR3 is TGTGCCAGCAGTGATGGGACTAGCGGATGGGAGACCCAGTACTTC. It translates to CASSDGTSGWETQYF.